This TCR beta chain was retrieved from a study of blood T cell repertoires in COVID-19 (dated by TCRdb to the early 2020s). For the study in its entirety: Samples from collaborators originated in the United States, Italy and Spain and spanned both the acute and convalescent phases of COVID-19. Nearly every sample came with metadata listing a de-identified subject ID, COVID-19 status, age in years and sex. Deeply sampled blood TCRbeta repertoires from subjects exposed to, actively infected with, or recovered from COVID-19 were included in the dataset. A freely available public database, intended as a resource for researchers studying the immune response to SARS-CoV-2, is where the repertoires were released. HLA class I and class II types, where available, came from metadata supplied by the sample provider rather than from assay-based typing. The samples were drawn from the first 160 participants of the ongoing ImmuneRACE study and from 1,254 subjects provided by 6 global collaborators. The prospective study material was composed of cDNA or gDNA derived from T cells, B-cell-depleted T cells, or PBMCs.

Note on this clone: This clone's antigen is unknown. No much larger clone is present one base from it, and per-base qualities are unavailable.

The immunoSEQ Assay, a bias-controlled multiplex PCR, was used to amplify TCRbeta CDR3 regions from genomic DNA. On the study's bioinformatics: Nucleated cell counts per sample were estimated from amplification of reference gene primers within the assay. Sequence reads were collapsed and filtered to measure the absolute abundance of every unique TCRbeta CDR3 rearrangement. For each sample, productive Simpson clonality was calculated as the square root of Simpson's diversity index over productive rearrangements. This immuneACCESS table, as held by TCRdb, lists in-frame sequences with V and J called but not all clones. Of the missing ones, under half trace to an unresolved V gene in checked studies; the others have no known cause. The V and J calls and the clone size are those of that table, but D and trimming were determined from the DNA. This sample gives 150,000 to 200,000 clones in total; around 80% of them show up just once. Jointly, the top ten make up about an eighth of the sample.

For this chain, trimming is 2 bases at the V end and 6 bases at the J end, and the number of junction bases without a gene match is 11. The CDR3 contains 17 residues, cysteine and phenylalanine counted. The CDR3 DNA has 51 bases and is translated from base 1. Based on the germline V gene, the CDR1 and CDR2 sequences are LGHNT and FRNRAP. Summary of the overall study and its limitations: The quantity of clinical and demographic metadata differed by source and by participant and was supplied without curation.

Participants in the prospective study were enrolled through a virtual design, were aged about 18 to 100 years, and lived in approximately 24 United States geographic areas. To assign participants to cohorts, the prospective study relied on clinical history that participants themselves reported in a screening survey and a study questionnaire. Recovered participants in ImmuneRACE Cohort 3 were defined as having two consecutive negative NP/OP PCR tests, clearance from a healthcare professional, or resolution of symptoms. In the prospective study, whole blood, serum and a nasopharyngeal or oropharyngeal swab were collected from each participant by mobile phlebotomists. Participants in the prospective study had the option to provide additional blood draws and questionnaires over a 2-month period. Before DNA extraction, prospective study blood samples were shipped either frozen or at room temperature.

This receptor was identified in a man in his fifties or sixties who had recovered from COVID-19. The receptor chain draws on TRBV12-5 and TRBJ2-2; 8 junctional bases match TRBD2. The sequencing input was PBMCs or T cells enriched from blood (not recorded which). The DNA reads TGTGCTAGTGGTTTGAGGTTGGACCTCGGGGGGGCCGGGGAGCTGTTTTTT. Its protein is CASGLRLDLGGAGELFF.